This TCR beta chain was sequenced for a study of cytomegalovirus exposure and HLA in healthy donors. Study-level points and caveats: About 87% or about 30% of the time was how often most TCR beta V segments were productive, according to an earlier analysis. In terms of immune exposure information, only CMV serostatus was available. A later analysis showed HLA-associated TCR beta chains outstripping equally common others in clonal expansion. Prediction of most subjects' HLA-A and HLA-B alleles by TCR beta sequences was reportedly accurate.

The length of the CDR3 is 19 residues. Deletions cut 4 bases from V and 0 bases from J, with 24 bases between. Looked up from germline, CDR1 is SGHAT and CDR2 is FQNNGV. As to this clone: Its antigen is as yet unknown.

The PCR made use of 60 Vbeta and 13 Jbeta primers. TCRdb's copy holds only in-frame clones and misses some; the assay was immunoSEQ multiplex PCR. This table has 180,000 or so clones, approximately 81% appearing once. The chain couples TRBV11-2 to TRBJ2-5, with a weak D call TRBD1 (5 bases). Material: PBMCs. The sequence was obtained from a woman under 30 in good health and CMV-seronegative. The CDR3: CASSSTIAQGITYQETQYF. The CDR3 nucleotides are TGTGCCAGCAGCTCGACCATTGCGCAGGGTATAACGTACCAAGAGACCCAGTACTTC.